One and the same sample provided the 18 T cell receptor beta chains below, sequenced in a study of blood T cell repertoires in COVID-19. Some clones are missing from TCRdb's copy, which holds only in-frame ones; the method was immunoSEQ multiplex PCR. The table has about 350,000 clones, 65% to 90% seen once; the top ten hold about 7%. Sample: peripheral blood. These receptors originate from a woman in her sixties with COVID-19, enrolled during active disease.

J is TRBJ2-2 and V is TRBV11-2, with 8 bases lining up with TRBD2. The CDR3 runs to 15 residues. Losses at the gene ends were 2 bases for V and 4 bases for J; bases not matched to a gene: 3. CDR1 and CDR2 (germline): SGHAT, FQNNGV. The CDR3 DNA reads TGTGCCAGCAGCTTATGGCTAGCGGGCACCGGGGAGCTGTTTTTT. Encoded protein: CASSLWLAGTGELFF.

The rearrangement joins TRBV12-5 to TRBJ2-1, with unresolved D. The CDR3 loop spans 14 amino acids. Trimming took off 2 bases at V and 13 bases at J, with 18 bases between the two ends. Germline CDR1 and CDR2: LGHNT and FRNRAP. The chain's CDR3 is CASGLIPPVGEQFF. DNA of the CDR3: TGTGCTAGTGGTTTGATCCCCCCGGTGGGCGAACAGTTCTTC.

This chain joins TRBV11-3 and TRBJ2-2, with D possibly matching TRBD1 (5 bases). The CDR3 covers 15 residues. Per the germline V gene, CDR1 is SGHNT and CDR2 is YENEEA. V was clipped by 4 bases and J by 0 bases, with 9 bases between them. The CDR3 region is CASSSRQTNTGELFF. CDR3 sequence (DNA): TGTGCCAGCAGCTCAAGACAGACGAACACCGGGGAGCTGTTTTTT.

The genes are TRBV11-3 and TRBJ2-1; 8 nucleotides match TRBD1. The CDR3 extends over 15 amino acids. Trimming took 5 bases from V and 8 from J; bases not matched to a gene: 11. Germline values: CDR1 SGHNT, CDR2 YENEEA. The chain's CDR3 is CASSRRDRGDDEQFF. DNA for the CDR3: TGTGCCAGCAGCCGCCGAGACAGGGGCGACGATGAGCAGTTCTTC.

The chain links TRBV15 to TRBJ2-2, with 7 positions matching TRBD1. The V gene end was trimmed by 9 bases and the J gene end by 0 bases; junction bases not matched to a gene: 1. Per the germline V gene, CDR1 is LNHNV and CDR2 is YYDKDF (reference sequence). This CDR3 spans 13 amino acids. The CDR3 spells CATGGPNTGELFF. The CDR3 DNA is TGTGCCACAGGGGGCCCGAACACCGGGGAGCTGTTTTTT.

The CDR3 nucleotides read TGTGCCAGCAGTGTATTCAGGGCCCCCAGCACCGGGGAGCTGTTTTTT. It translates to CASSVFRAPSTGELFF. This chain links TRBV6-1 with TRBJ2-2; weak D call: TRBD1 (5 bases). V dropped 4 bases and J dropped 4 bases, with 16 bases sitting between them. CDR3 length: 16 residues. The V gene's germline CDR1 is MNHNS and CDR2 SASEGT.

The rearrangement uses TRBV7-9 and TRBJ1-1; 7 nucleotides line up with TRBD1. The CDR3 spans 17 residues. Germline values: CDR1 SEHNR, CDR2 FQNEAQ (reference sequence). The ends lost 1 base at V and 2 bases at J; junction bases unmatched: 10. CDR3 DNA sequence: TGTGCCAGCAGCTTAGGCTGGGGACAGAAAATAAACACTGAAGCTTTCTTT. Its protein is CASSLGWGQKINTEAFF.

The chain recombines TRBV7-3 with TRBJ1-6; no clear D. The V gene lost 4 bases and the J gene lost 13 bases, with 11 bases spanning the gap. Germline CDR1 and CDR2: SGHTA and FQGTGA. CDR3 length: 12 amino acids. The CDR3 nucleotides are TGTGCCAGCAGCTCCCTCTCGTCCCCCCTCCACTTT. This codes for CASSSLSSPLHF.

The chain carries TRBV10-3 and TRBJ2-2, with 11 positions matching TRBD2. The CDR3 runs to 17 residues. Germline CDR1 ENHRY, CDR2 SYGVKD. Trimming cost V 6 bases and J 3 bases; bases outside gene matches: 9. The CDR3 region is CAIRIAGGLGYTGELFF. The CDR3 nucleotides read TGTGCCATCAGAATAGCGGGGGGGCTGGGTTACACCGGGGAGCTGTTTTTT.

The chain recombines TRBV5-5 with TRBJ2-7; D is unclear. Trimming took 0 bases from V and 3 from J, leaving 13 bases between them. The CDR3 runs to 15 residues. CDR1 is SGHKS, CDR2 YYEKEE, per germline (reference sequence). CDR3 coding DNA: TGTGCCAGCAGCTTGGAGGCAGGAAACTTCTACGAGCAGTACTTC. It translates to CASSLEAGNFYEQYF.

This chain uses TRBV16 with TRBJ2-7; 12 nucleotides line up with TRBD2. From germline, CDR1 is KGHSY and CDR2 FQNENV. The ends lost 0 bases at V and 3 bases at J; junction bases unmatched: 6. This CDR3 has 17 amino acids. The CDR3 nucleotides are TGTGCCAGCAGCCAATCTTCCCTAGCGGGGGGGAACTACGAGCAGTACTTC. Translating it yields CASSQSSLAGGNYEQYF.

This chain joins TRBV27 and TRBJ2-2, with 10 bases matching TRBD2. The trim removed 3 bases at V and 2 bases at J, leaving 6 bases unmatched. In germline, CDR1 is MNHEY, CDR2 SMNVEV (reference sequence). This CDR3 region has 17 residues. The chain's CDR3 is CASSFLAGALNTGELFF. Written as DNA, the CDR3 is TGTGCCAGCAGTTTTCTAGCGGGGGCCCTCAACACCGGGGAGCTGTTTTTT.

The rearrangement links TRBV19 to TRBJ2-3, with D possibly being TRBD2 (6 bases). CDR1 LNHDA and CDR2 SQIVND come from the germline V gene (reference sequence). The V end lost 7 bases, the J end lost 2 bases, and 13 bases lay between the germline ends. This CDR3 has 14 residues. DNA of the CDR3: TGTGCCAGTAAGACTAGTGGCGACACAGATACGCAGTATTTT. Translation: CASKTSGDTDTQYF.

The chain is built from TRBV10-2 and TRBJ2-7; 8 nucleotides line up with TRBD1. Germline CDR1 reads WSHSY; CDR2 reads SAAADI. The CDR3 extends over 15 amino acids. After removal of 5 bases from V and 1 base from J, the junction contained 7 bases not matched to a gene. For the CDR3, the DNA is TGCGCCAGCAGTATCAGGACAGGGCTATCCTACGAGCAGTACTTC. Translating gives CASSIRTGLSYEQYF.

The chain joins TRBV5-1 to TRBJ2-5; 9 nucleotides agree with TRBD1. V lost 6 bases to trimming and J lost 5 bases; unmatched junction nucleotides: 8. The CDR3 has 14 amino acids. CDR1 SGHRS and CDR2 YFSETQ come from the germline V gene. Here the CDR3 reads CASNPQGAEETQYF. CDR3 in DNA: TGCGCCAGCAACCCACAGGGGGCGGAGGAGACCCAGTACTTC.

This sequence joins TRBV6-5 and TRBJ1-6, with TRBD1 as a possible D gene (5 bases). V lost 7 bases to trimming and J lost 10 bases, with 11 bases between them. This CDR3 contains 12 residues. The V gene's germline CDR1 is MNHEY and CDR2 SVGAGI. In DNA form, the CDR3 reads TGTGCCAGCACCACGGGGGTCTCACCCCTCCACTTT. Its protein product is CASTTGVSPLHF.

V and J are TRBV5-1 and TRBJ2-3; TRBD2 is a possible D gene (5 bases). Trimming shortened V by 0 bases and J by 1 base, and 9 bases separated the two germline ends. Per germline, CDR1 SGHRS and CDR2 YFSETQ. The CDR3 consists of 15 residues. In DNA form, the CDR3 reads TGCGCCAGCAGCTTGGCGGACTCGGGCACAGATACGCAGTATTTT. It specifies CASSLADSGTDTQYF.

The V and J genes are TRBV5-1 and TRBJ1-6; D unresolved. CDR3 length: 16 residues. Germline loops: CDR1 SGHRS, CDR2 YFSETQ. V dropped 4 bases and J dropped 0 bases, with 11 bases sitting between them. The CDR3 DNA follows: TGCGCCAGCAGCCAAGGAGGGAGCTCCTATAATTCACCCCTCCACTTT. Its translation: CASSQGGSSYNSPLHF.